This record concerns one TCR beta chain sequence. These data belong to a study of T cell responses to AZD1222 COVID-19 vaccine. V lost 6 bases, J lost 0 bases, and 4 bases stayed unmatched. In germline, CDR1 is MNHEY, CDR2 SMNVEV (reference sequence). The CDR3 covers 15 residues. TCRdb's copy holds only in-frame clones and misses some; the assay was immunoSEQ multiplex PCR. The repertoire holds 88,000 or so clones, 89% seen once, with approximately 2.5% in the top ten. The source is an adult in good health. The chain employs TRBV27 and TRBJ2-3, with TRBD2 matching 9 bases. Here the sequenced sample was peripheral blood, taken on day 0 of AZD1222 vaccination. DNA of the CDR3: TGTGCCAGCAGCCCCCTAGCGGGGAGCACAGATACGCAGTATTTT. Protein product: CASSPLAGSTDTQYF.